This TCR beta chain was identified during a study of cytomegalovirus exposure and HLA in healthy donors. The CDR3 loop spans 18 amino acids. Per the germline V gene, CDR1 is MGHRA and CDR2 is YSYEKL. Between the trimmed V and J ends, which lost 3 bases and 5 bases, there was a span of 22 bases. Researchers ran the PCR with 60 Vbeta and 13 Jbeta primers. TCRdb keeps only in-frame clones here, not all; method: immunoSEQ multiplex PCR. Among a few hundred thousand clones listed, around 83% were seen once. Note on this clone: Its specificity is unknown. Additional DNA sequences in this sample encode the identical CDR3.

Study observations and caveats: TCR beta V- and J-gene trimming, according to a later analysis, was linked to a missense DCLRE1C variant.

The sample comprised PBMCs. The chain has TRBV4-1 and TRBJ1-4; D not certain. The receptor's source is a girl aged 5-17 years in good health and CMV-seronegative. CDR3 bases: TGCGCCAGCAGCCATGGCCATTCTCCAAGACAAATCAATGAAAAACTGTTTTTT. This codes for CASSHGHSPRQINEKLFF.